The 8 T cell receptor beta chains in this list originate from one sample, sequenced in a study of blood T cell repertoires in COVID-19. The repertoire was sequenced with immunoSEQ multiplex PCR; TCRdb's copy has only in-frame clones and lacks some. The table lists roughly 150,000 clones, 76% of them singletons. Source material: peripheral blood. Source of these receptors: an elderly woman with acute or convalescent COVID-19.

The rearrangement links TRBV2 to TRBJ2-7; 10 bases are shared with TRBD2. The CDR3 consists of 16 residues. V was clipped by 4 bases and J by 3 bases; unmatched bases: 9. Germline CDR1 and CDR2: SNHLY and FYNNEI. The CDR3 DNA is TGTGCCAGCAGTGGGAGTATAGCGGGAGGACACTACGAGCAGTACTTC. Translated: CASSGSIAGGHYEQYF.

The chain uses TRBV27 and TRBJ1-1, with D perhaps matching TRBD1 (5 bases). Between the trimmed V and J ends, which lost 3 bases and 7 bases, there was a span of 15 bases. The length of the CDR3 is 14 residues. The germline V gene has CDR1 MNHEY and CDR2 SMNVEV (reference sequence). CDR3 bases: TGTGCCAGCAGTTTTTCAGGGTTTGTGGGTGAAGCTTTCTTT. Amino acid sequence: CASSFSGFVGEAFF.

V gene TRBV4-1 combines with J gene TRBJ2-2; 10 bases are a match to TRBD1. From germline, CDR1 is MGHRA and CDR2 YSYEKL. CDR3 length: 14 amino acids. V was clipped by 6 bases and J by 7 bases; unmatched bases: 5. For the CDR3, the DNA is TGCGCCAGCAGACCCGGGACAGGGGACGGGGAGCTGTTTTTT. It encodes CASRPGTGDGELFF.

The rearrangement links TRBV19 to TRBJ1-2; TRBD1 aligns across 7 bases. The CDR3 covers 15 residues. The V gene's germline CDR1 is LNHDA and CDR2 SQIVND (reference sequence). The J segment lost 3 bases and the V segment lost 8 bases, leaving 12 bases of the junction unmatched. The DNA of the CDR3 is TGTGCCAGTCGCCCACAGGGGTCCGGCGACTATGGCTACACCTTC. This gives the protein CASRPQGSGDYGYTF.

This clone was observed a few times. V gene TRBV19 combines with J gene TRBJ1-1; TRBD1 aligns across 7 bases. Germline CDR1 is LNHDA and CDR2 is SQIVND (reference sequence). The CDR3 extends over 14 amino acids. The junction had 3 bases not matched to a gene; V was cut back by 5 bases and J by 0 bases. The CDR3: CASSVTGVNTEAFF. Written as DNA, the CDR3 is TGTGCCAGTAGTGTTACAGGGGTGAACACTGAAGCTTTCTTT.

This rearrangement joins TRBV30 to TRBJ2-1; D is undetermined. The CDR3 spans 13 residues. V lost 4 bases and J lost 4, with 11 bases in between. Germline V gives CDR1 GTSNPN, CDR2 SVGIG (reference sequence). As DNA, the CDR3 is TGTGCCTGGAACCTCGGAGAATACAATGAGCAGTTCTTC. Amino acids: CAWNLGEYNEQFF.

This clone was recorded once. The CDR3 nucleotides read TGTGCCAGCTCACCAGGGAGGGTTAGCACAGATACGCAGTATTTT. Amino acid sequence: CASSPGRVSTDTQYF. V is TRBV18 and J is TRBJ2-3, with 7 positions matching TRBD2. The CDR3 runs to 15 residues. The germline gives CDR1 KGHSH, CDR2 LQKENI. J lost 0 bases, V lost 2 bases, and 2 bases had no gene match.

This clone appeared once. The rearrangement joins TRBV10-1 to TRBJ1-1; tentatively, D is TRBD1 (5 bases). The CDR3 covers 15 residues. With 4 bases removed from V and 5 bases from J, the gap between germline ends came to 17 bases. In germline, CDR1 is WNHNN, CDR2 SYGVQD (reference sequence). DNA for the CDR3: TGCGCCAGCAGTGGTGGAGGGGCGGCGGGGACTGAAGCTTTCTTT. Amino acids: CASSGGGAAGTEAFF.